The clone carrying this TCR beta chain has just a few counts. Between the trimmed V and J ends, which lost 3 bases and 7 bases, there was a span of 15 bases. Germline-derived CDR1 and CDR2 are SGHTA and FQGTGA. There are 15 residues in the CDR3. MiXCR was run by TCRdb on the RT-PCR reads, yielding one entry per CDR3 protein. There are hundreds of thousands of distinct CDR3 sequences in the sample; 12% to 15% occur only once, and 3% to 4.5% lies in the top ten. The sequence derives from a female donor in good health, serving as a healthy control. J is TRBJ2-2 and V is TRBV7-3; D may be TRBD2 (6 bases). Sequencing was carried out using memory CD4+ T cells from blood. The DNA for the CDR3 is TGTGCCAGCAGCTTTGACGGGAGTAGTGGCGGGGAGCTGTTTTTT. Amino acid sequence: CASSFDGSSGGELFF.